The T cell receptor (beta chain) described here comes from a study of cytomegalovirus exposure and HLA in healthy donors. Study in general: Clustering assigned about 80% of the 350 to 450 genotyped donors to the Caucasian-associated ancestry cluster. Study-wide points: The authors later found TCR association rates varying by HLA locus, with DRB1 most and HLA-C fewest. In vitro work confirmed that a few CMV-associated chains recognize CMV antigens.

As for this clone: The target antigen is unknown. A far larger clone lies a single base away; this is likely a read error. Other DNA sequences of this sample code for an identical CDR3.

The PCR contained 60 Vbeta and 13 Jbeta primers. Libraries were prepared by immunoSEQ multiplex PCR; TCRdb keeps only in-frame clonotypes and omits some of them. The repertoire holds approximately 76,000 clones, with around 70% as singletons. The CDR3 totals 14 residues. V lost 5 bases and J lost 2, with 13 bases in between. CDR1 is SGHVS and CDR2 is FQNEAQ in the germline V gene. The sequence was obtained from a woman aged 35 to 49 in good health and CMV-seropositive. The J gene is TRBJ2-7, the V gene TRBV7-8; perhaps TRBD2 as D (5 bases). The sequenced sample was PBMCs. CDR3 sequence (DNA): TGTGCCAGCAGCCTAGGAGGAGGACCCTACGAGCAGTACTTC. Amino acids: CASSLGGGPYEQYF.